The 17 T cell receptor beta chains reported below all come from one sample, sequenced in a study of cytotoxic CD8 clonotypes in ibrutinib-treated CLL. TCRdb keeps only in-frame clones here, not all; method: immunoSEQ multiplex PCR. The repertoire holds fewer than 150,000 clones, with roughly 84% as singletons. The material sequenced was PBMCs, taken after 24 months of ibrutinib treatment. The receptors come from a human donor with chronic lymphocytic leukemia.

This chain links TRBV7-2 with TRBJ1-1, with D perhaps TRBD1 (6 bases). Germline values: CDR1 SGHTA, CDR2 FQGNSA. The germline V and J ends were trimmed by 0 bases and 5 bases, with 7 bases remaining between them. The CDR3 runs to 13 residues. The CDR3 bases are TGTGCCAGCAGCTTAGCCGACAGGACTGAAGCTTTCTTT. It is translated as CASSLADRTEAFF.

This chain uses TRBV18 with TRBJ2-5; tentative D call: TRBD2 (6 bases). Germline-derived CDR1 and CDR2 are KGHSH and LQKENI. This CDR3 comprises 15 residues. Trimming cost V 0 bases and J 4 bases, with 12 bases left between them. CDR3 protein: CASSPPGWGLETQYF. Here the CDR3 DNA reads TGTGCCAGCTCACCACCGGGTTGGGGACTAGAGACCCAGTACTTC.

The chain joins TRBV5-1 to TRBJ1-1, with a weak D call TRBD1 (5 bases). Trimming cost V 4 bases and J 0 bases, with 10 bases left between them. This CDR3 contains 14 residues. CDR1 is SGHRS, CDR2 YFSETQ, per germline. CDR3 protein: CASSPDTMNTEAFF. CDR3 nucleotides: TGCGCCAGCAGCCCGGACACGATGAACACTGAAGCTTTCTTT.

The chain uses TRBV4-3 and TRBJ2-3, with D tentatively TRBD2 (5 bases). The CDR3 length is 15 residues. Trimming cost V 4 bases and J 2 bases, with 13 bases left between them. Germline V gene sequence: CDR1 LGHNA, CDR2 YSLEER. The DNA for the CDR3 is TGCGCCAGCAGCCTTGACCTAGCCAACACAGATACGCAGTATTTT. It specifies CASSLDLANTDTQYF.

This CDR3 is CASSLTFMNTEAFF. CDR3 sequence (DNA): TGCGCCAGCAGCTTGACGTTCATGAACACTGAAGCTTTCTTT. The rearrangement uses TRBV5-1 and TRBJ1-1; D not certain. The V gene lost 1 base and the J gene lost 0 bases, with 7 bases spanning the gap. Germline V gives CDR1 SGHRS, CDR2 YFSETQ. The CDR3 has 14 amino acids.

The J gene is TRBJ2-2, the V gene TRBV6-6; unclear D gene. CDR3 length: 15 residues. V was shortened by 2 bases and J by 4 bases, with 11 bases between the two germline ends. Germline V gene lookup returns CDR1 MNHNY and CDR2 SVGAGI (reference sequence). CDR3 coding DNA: TGTGCCAGCAGTTACGGGCAGGCCCGCACCGGGGAGCTGTTTTTT. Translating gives CASSYGQARTGELFF.

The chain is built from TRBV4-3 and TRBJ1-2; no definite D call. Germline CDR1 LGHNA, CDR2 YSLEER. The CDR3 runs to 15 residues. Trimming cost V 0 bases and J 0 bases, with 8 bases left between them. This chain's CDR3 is CASSQDGGSNYGYTF. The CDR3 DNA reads TGCGCCAGCAGCCAAGATGGAGGGTCTAACTATGGCTACACCTTC.

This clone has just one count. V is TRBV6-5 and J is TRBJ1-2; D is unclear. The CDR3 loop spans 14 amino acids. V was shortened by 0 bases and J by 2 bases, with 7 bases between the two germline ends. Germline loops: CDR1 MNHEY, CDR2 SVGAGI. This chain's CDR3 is CASSYSQQNYGYTF. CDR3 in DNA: TGTGCCAGCAGTTACTCGCAACAGAACTATGGCTACACCTTC.

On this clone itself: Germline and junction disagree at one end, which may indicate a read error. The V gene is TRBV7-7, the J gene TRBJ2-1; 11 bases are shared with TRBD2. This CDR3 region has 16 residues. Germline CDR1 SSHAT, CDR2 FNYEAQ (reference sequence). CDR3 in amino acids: CASSLAGGPSYNEQFF. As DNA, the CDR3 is TGTGCCAGCAGCCTAGCGGGGGGCCCCTCCTACAATGAGCAGTTCTTC.

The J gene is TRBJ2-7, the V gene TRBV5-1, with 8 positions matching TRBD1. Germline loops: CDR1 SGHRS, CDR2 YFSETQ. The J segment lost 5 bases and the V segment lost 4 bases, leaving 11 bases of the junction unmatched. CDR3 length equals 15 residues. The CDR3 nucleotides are TGCGCCAGCAGCAGCACAGGGGGTTTTGTGCACGAGCAGTACTTC. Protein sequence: CASSSTGGFVHEQYF.

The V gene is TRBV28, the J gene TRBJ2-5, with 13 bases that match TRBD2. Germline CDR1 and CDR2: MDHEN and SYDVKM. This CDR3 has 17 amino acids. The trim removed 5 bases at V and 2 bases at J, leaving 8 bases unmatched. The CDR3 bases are TGTGCCAGCAGTACCCGGACTAGCGGGGGAGGTCAAGAGACCCAGTACTTC. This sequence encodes CASSTRTSGGGQETQYF.

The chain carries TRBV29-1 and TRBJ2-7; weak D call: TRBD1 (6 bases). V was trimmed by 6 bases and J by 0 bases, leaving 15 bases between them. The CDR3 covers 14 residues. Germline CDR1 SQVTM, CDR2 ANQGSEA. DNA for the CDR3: TGCAGCGTCTTAGACAGGCAGAGCTCCTACGAGCAGTACTTC. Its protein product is CSVLDRQSSYEQYF.

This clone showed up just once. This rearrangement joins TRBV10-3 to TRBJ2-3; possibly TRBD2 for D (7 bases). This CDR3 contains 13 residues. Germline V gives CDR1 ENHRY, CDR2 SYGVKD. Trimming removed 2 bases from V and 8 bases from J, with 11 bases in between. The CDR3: CAISEIGGGTQYF. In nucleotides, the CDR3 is TGTGCCATCAGTGAGATAGGGGGGGGTACGCAGTATTTT.

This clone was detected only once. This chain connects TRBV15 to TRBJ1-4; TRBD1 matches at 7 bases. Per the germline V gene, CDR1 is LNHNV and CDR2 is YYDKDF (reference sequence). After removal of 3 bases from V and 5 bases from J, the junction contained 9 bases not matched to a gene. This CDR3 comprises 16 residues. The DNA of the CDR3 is TGTGCCACCAGCAGGGACGGACAGGTCAAAAATGAAAAACTGTTTTTT. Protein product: CATSRDGQVKNEKLFF. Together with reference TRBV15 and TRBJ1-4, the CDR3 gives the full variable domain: DAMVIQNPRYQVTQFGKPVTLSCSQTLNHNVMYWYQQKSSQAPKLLFHYYDKDFNNEADTPDNFQSRRPNTSFCFLDIRSPGLGDTAMYLCATSRDGQVKNEKLFFGSGTQLSVL.

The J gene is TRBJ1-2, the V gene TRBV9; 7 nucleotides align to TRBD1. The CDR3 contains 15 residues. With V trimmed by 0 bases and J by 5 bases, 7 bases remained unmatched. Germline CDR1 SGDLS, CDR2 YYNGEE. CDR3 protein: CASSVGQGGLYGYTF. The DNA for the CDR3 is TGTGCCAGCAGCGTAGGTCAAGGGGGCCTGTATGGCTACACCTTC.

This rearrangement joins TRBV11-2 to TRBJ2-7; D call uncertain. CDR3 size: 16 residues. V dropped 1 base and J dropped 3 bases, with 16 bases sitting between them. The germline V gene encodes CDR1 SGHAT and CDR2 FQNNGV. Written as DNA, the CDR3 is TGTGCCAGCAGCTTAGGCCGTGACCGCACCGACTACGAGCAGTACTTC. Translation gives CASSLGRDRTDYEQYF.

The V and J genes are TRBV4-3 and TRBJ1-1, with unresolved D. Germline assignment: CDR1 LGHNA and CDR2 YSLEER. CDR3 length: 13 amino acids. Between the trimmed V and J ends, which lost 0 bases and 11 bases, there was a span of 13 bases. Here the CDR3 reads CASSQDRKDSAFF. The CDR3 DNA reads TGCGCCAGCAGCCAAGATCGGAAGGACTCCGCTTTCTTT.